The subject of this entry is one T cell receptor beta chain. Its antigen remains unknown. Sequencing used immunoSEQ multiplex PCR; TCRdb keeps in-frame clones, though not all of them. Of around 2.3 million clones listed, approximately 94% were seen once; the top ten hold approximately 0.13%. This CDR3 is built from 17 residues. Germline CDR1 and CDR2: SGHRS and YFSETQ. The V and J ends lost 0 bases and 4 bases respectively, with 14 bases between them. The data belong to a study of shared clonotypes between healthy human individuals. Study context: CD4 naive cells filled three plates per donor, CD4 memory three, CD8 naive two and CD8 memory one.

General observations from the study: All-four-donor shared clonotypes had higher generation probabilities than non-shared clonotypes did.

Sequenced sample: naive CD4+ T cells sorted from blood. Subset given: CD45RA+ positively selected. The sequence was obtained from a man between 18 and 29 years old in good health. The rearrangement joins TRBV5-1 to TRBJ1-6; tentative D call: TRBD1 (6 bases). CDR3 loop: CASSLAMAGEYNSPLHF. DNA of the CDR3: TGCGCCAGCAGCTTGGCCATGGCAGGGGAGTATAATTCACCCCTCCACTTT. The whole variable domain, remainder taken from reference TRBV5-1 and TRBJ1-6, is KAGVTQTPRYLIKTRGQQVTLSCSPISGHRSVSWYQQTPGQGLQFLFEYFSETQRNKGNFPGRFSGRQFSNSRSEMNVSTLELGDSALYLCASSLAMAGEYNSPLHFGNGTRLTVT.